Below are 8 T cell receptor beta chains sequenced from a single sample in a study of cytomegalovirus exposure and HLA in healthy donors (dated by TCRdb to 2017 to 2019). Library preparation was by the immunoSEQ multiplex PCR assay. For the multiplex PCR, a mixture combining 60 forward primers for TCR Vbeta segments and 13 reverse primers for TCR Jbeta segments was used. In its TCRdb copy, this immuneACCESS table keeps in-frame sequences only and misses some clones. Where compared with another copy, unresolved V genes explain less than half of these, and the others have no known cause. This sample is represented by 150,000 to 200,000 clones; 65% to 70% of them were singletons. The ten largest clones take up roughly 4.1% of the sample. Sequencing was carried out using PBMCs. Every receptor here comes from a woman in her late teens or twenties in good health and CMV-seropositive.

The CDR3: CASSRKTGANSYEQYF. The CDR3 bases are TGCGCCAGCAGCCGAAAAACAGGGGCGAACTCCTACGAGCAGTACTTC. V usage is TRBV4-1 and J usage is TRBJ2-7; 7 bases match TRBD1. The CDR3 has 16 amino acids. V lost 4 bases and J lost 0; bases outside the gene matches: 9. Germline V lookup: CDR1 MGHRA, CDR2 YSYEKL.

The V gene is TRBV18, the J gene TRBJ1-5, with TRBD1 matching over 8 bases. This CDR3 has 14 residues. V lost 4 bases, J lost 7 bases, and 6 bases stayed unmatched. Per germline, CDR1 KGHSH and CDR2 LQKENI. CDR3 DNA: TGTGCCAGCTCACTCGGACAGGGAAGCCAGCCCCAGCATTTT. Residues: CASSLGQGSQPQHF.

This clone has a single count. This rearrangement joins TRBV5-1 to TRBJ2-1; 13 nucleotides align to TRBD2. The CDR3 runs 15 residues. CDR1 and CDR2 from the germline V gene are SGHRS and YFSETQ. Unmatched junction bases numbered 4, after V lost 2 bases and J lost 8 bases. The CDR3 nucleotides are TGCGCCAGCAGCTTAGGGACTAGCGGGGCCGATGAGCAGTTCTTC. Translated: CASSLGTSGADEQFF. Combining the CDR3 with reference TRBV5-1 and TRBJ2-1 gives the whole variable domain KAGVTQTPRYLIKTRGQQVTLSCSPISGHRSVSWYQQTPGQGLQFLFEYFSETQRNKGNFPGRFSGRQFSNSRSEMNVSTLELGDSALYLCASSLGTSGADEQFFGPGTRLTVL.

This clone was counted between two and nine times. This chain links TRBV27 with TRBJ1-2; D possibly corresponds to TRBD1 (6 bases). The CDR3 totals 13 residues. V was clipped by 2 bases and J by 5 bases, with 9 bases between them. Germline V lookup: CDR1 MNHEY, CDR2 SMNVEV (reference sequence). DNA for the CDR3: TGTGCCAGCAGTTTAGAGGGGGAATATGGCTACACCTTC. Its translation is CASSLEGEYGYTF.

The chain combines TRBV5-1 with TRBJ1-4; 9 bases are a match to TRBD1. This CDR3 is built from 17 residues. V was pared by 3 bases and J by 6 bases, with 12 bases of the junction left unmatched. The germline V gene has CDR1 SGHRS and CDR2 YFSETQ. The CDR3 DNA sequence: TGCGCCAGCAGCTCCGGGACAGGGTCCTACTGGGATGAAAAACTGTTTTTT. This gives the protein CASSSGTGSYWDEKLFF.

The chain carries TRBV7-2 and TRBJ2-3, with D perhaps matching TRBD1 (6 bases). This CDR3 is 16 amino acids long. The germline CDR1 and CDR2 sequences are SGHTA and FQGNSA. The V end was cut by 2 bases, the J end by 2 bases, with 14 bases between. CDR3 in DNA: TGTGCCAGCAGCTTACGTAACAGGGTTCCCACAGATACGCAGTATTTT. Translating gives CASSLRNRVPTDTQYF.

The chain uses TRBV4-1 and TRBJ1-1, with D unresolved. The germline V gene has CDR1 MGHRA and CDR2 YSYEKL. The CDR3 length is 14 residues. V lost 0 bases and J 1 base, leaving 6 bases between the germline ends. CDR3 nucleotide sequence: TGCGCCAGCAGCCAAGATATATGGAACACTGAAGCTTTCTTT. Translating gives CASSQDIWNTEAFF.

The V call is TRBV29-1, the J call TRBJ2-7; the D gene is possibly TRBD2 (6 bases). This CDR3 spans 13 amino acids. Trimming cost V 4 bases and J 3 bases, with 13 bases left between them. Germline assignment: CDR1 SQVTM and CDR2 ANQGSEA. In nucleotides, the CDR3 is TGCAGCGTTGTCTCTGGAGGGAACTACGAGCAGTACTTC. Translation gives CSVVSGGNYEQYF.